Shown below are 29 T cell receptor beta chains from a single sample sequenced in a study of control samples from healthy donors and cancer patients. Generated by immunoSEQ multiplex PCR, the TCRdb table keeps only in-frame clones and is missing some. The data hold 150,000 or so clones, with about nine tenths observed a single time. The sample consisted of blood. These receptors all come from a man aged 35-49 years in good health.

V gene TRBV5-1 combines with J gene TRBJ1-4; no clear D. CDR1 and CDR2 from the germline V gene are SGHRS and YFSETQ. The CDR3 contains 14 residues. The V end was cut by 8 bases, the J end by 6 bases, with 17 bases between. The CDR3 reads CASGRGRVDEKLFF. The CDR3 coding sequence is TGCGCCAGTGGGAGAGGAAGGGTTGATGAAAAACTGTTTTTT.

This chain joins TRBV6-5 and TRBJ2-7; D is unresolved. Germline loops: CDR1 MNHEY, CDR2 SVGAGI. The CDR3 is 14 amino acids. V dropped 7 bases and J dropped 5 bases, with 18 bases sitting between them. DNA of the CDR3: TGTGCCAGCATTGGGAATCTTCGAGTGAACGAGCAGTACTTC. Its protein is CASIGNLRVNEQYF.

CDR3 coding DNA: TGCGCCAGCAGTGCGATTAGCGGGGGGGCGATGGGCACAGATACGCAGTATTTT. Translated, it gives CASSAISGGAMGTDTQYF. This chain connects TRBV5-1 to TRBJ2-3, with 11 bases fitting TRBD2. Germline V gene lookup returns CDR1 SGHRS and CDR2 YFSETQ. Trimming cost V 5 bases and J 1 base; bases outside gene matches: 12. The CDR3 is made up of 18 amino acids.

The rearrangement uses TRBV23-1 and TRBJ2-2; TRBD2 is a possible D gene (6 bases). TRBV23-1 is an ORF; its function is uncertain. Trimming cost V 4 bases and J 7 bases, with 13 bases left between them. This CDR3 is built from 14 residues. The CDR3 reads CASSPRRGGGELFF. The CDR3 DNA is TGCGCCAGCAGTCCCAGGAGGGGCGGCGGGGAGCTGTTTTTT.

V gene TRBV5-1 combines with J gene TRBJ2-2, with TRBD2 identical over 7 bases. The CDR3 has 17 residues. The V gene end was trimmed by 1 base and the J gene end by 4 bases; junction bases not matched to a gene: 10. CDR1 and CDR2 from the germline V gene are SGHRS and YFSETQ. The CDR3 spells CASSLSTAGGSTGELFF. Here the CDR3 DNA reads TGCGCCAGCAGCTTGAGTACTGCCGGGGGGAGCACCGGGGAGCTGTTTTTT.

V usage is TRBV5-1 and J usage is TRBJ2-5; weak D call: TRBD2 (5 bases). Trimming left V 0 bases short and J 5 bases short, with 11 bases between. CDR1 and CDR2 (germline): SGHRS, YFSETQ. This CDR3 contains 14 residues. The chain's CDR3 is CASSLASGRETQYF. CDR3 DNA: TGCGCCAGCAGCTTGGCCAGCGGAAGGGAGACCCAGTACTTC.

This CDR3 is CASSRDSRNTEAFF. The CDR3 DNA sequence: TGTGCCAGCAGCCGTGACAGTAGAAACACTGAAGCTTTCTTT. This rearrangement joins TRBV9 to TRBJ1-1; maybe TRBD1 (5 bases). The CDR3 has 14 residues. Germline V gene lookup returns CDR1 SGDLS and CDR2 YYNGEE. The V end lost 4 bases, the J end lost 2 bases, and 12 bases lay between the germline ends.

The rearrangement joins TRBV28 to TRBJ2-5; 11 bases line up with TRBD1. CDR3 length: 20 amino acids. The J segment lost 2 bases and the V segment lost 3 bases, leaving 17 bases of the junction unmatched. The germline CDR1 and CDR2 sequences are MDHEN and SYDVKM. The CDR3 DNA follows: TGTGCCAGCAGTTTCCCTCGGACAGGGGGCCGCCTCTCTATTCAAGAGACCCAGTACTTC. Encoded protein: CASSFPRTGGRLSIQETQYF. Supplemented by reference TRBV28 and TRBJ2-5, the full variable domain reads DVKVTQSSRYLVKRTGEKVFLECVQDMDHENMFWYRQDPGLGLRLIYFSYDVKMKEKGDIPEGYSVSREKKERFSLILESASTNQTSMYLCASSFPRTGGRLSIQETQYFGPGTRLLVL.

This chain links TRBV14 with TRBJ2-2; unclear D gene. Deletions cut 2 bases from V and 7 bases from J, with 5 bases between. Germline values: CDR1 SGHDN, CDR2 FVKESK. There are 12 residues in the CDR3. The CDR3 DNA is TGTGCCAGCAGCCAAAGATACGGGGAGCTGTTTTTT. This gives the protein CASSQRYGELFF.

The CDR3 DNA reads TGCGCCAGCAGTGACGCGTACGAGCAGTACTTC. Protein product: CASSDAYEQYF. The gene calls are TRBV10-1 and TRBJ2-7; D is undetermined. CDR3 length: 11 residues. The germline V gene encodes CDR1 WNHNN and CDR2 SYGVQD (reference sequence). Trimming took off 3 bases at V and 4 bases at J, with 4 bases between the two ends.

The rearrangement links TRBV9 to TRBJ2-3; D remains unclear. The germline CDR1 and CDR2 sequences are SGDLS and YYNGEE. The V end was cut by 0 bases, the J end by 0 bases, with 5 bases between. This CDR3 region has 14 residues. Here the CDR3 DNA reads TGTGCCAGCAGCGTAGGTTCAAGCACAGATACGCAGTATTTT. It encodes CASSVGSSTDTQYF.

A word on this clone: Other DNA sequences from this sample encode an identical CDR3 as well. J is TRBJ2-3 and V is TRBV5-8; the match to TRBD2 covers 9 bases. Germline CDR1 is SGHTS and CDR2 is YDEGEE. J was trimmed by 6 bases and V by 0 bases; bases with no gene match: 8. The CDR3 spans 16 residues. Here the CDR3 reads CASSLGAGGVTDTQYF. The CDR3, as DNA: TGTGCCAGCAGCTTGGGAGCGGGGGGCGTTACGGATACGCAGTATTTT. The whole variable domain, filled in from reference TRBV5-8 and TRBJ2-3, reads EAGVTQSPTHLIKTRGQQATLRCSPISGHTSVYWYQQALGLGLQFLLWYDEGEERNRGNFPPRFSGRQFPNYSSELNVNALELEDSALYLCASSLGAGGVTDTQYFGPGTRLTVL.

The genes are TRBV7-2 and TRBJ2-1, with 8 positions matching TRBD2. The ends lost 10 bases at V and 6 bases at J; junction bases unmatched: 8. The V gene's germline CDR1 is SGHTA and CDR2 FQGNSA. This CDR3 region has 13 residues. CDR3 coding DNA: TGTGCCACCGGGAGGGACTCTTTCAATGAGCAGTTCTTC. Amino acids: CATGRDSFNEQFF. The variable domain in full, with the rest retrieved from reference TRBV7-2 and TRBJ2-1, is GAGVSQSPSNKVTEKGKDVELRCDPISGHTALYWYRQSLGQGLEFLIYFQGNSAPDKSGLPSDRFSAERTGGSVSTLTIQRTQQEDSAVYLCATGRDSFNEQFFGPGTRLTVL.

In this sample, this clone turned up once. The chain combines TRBV3-1 (or the pseudogene TRBV3-2) with TRBJ2-7; 11 bases agree with TRBD1. Germline CDR1 LGHDT, CDR2 YNNKEL (reference sequence). The junction had 5 bases not matched to a gene; V was cut back by 5 bases and J by 2 bases. The CDR3 consists of 15 residues. CDR3 sequence: CASSLPGQGAYEQYF. The CDR3 DNA reads as TGTGCCAGCAGCTTACCGGGACAGGGGGCCTACGAGCAGTACTTC.

This clone came up a few times. The J gene is TRBJ1-1, the V gene TRBV2; 12 bases are a match to TRBD1. Germline V CDR1 and CDR2: SNHLY, FYNNEI. After removal of 1 base from V and 11 bases from J, the junction contained 5 bases not matched to a gene. The CDR3 has 14 amino acids. This CDR3 reads CASSEVGQGAVAFF. DNA for the CDR3: TGTGCCAGCAGTGAAGTGGGACAGGGGGCTGTGGCTTTCTTT.

This clone was observed a single time. This chain uses TRBV3-1 (or the pseudogene TRBV3-2) with TRBJ2-3, with 9 bases lining up with TRBD2. Trimming cost V 0 bases and J 5 bases; bases outside gene matches: 3. Germline V gives CDR1 LGHDT, CDR2 YNNKEL (reference sequence). The CDR3 extends over 15 amino acids. The CDR3 coding sequence is TGTGCCAGCAGCCAAGATCGCGGGGGGGAAGATACGCAGTATTTT. Translated: CASSQDRGGEDTQYF.

This chain links TRBV6-5 with TRBJ1-2; 9 bases fit TRBD1. Germline V gene data show CDR1 as MNHEY and CDR2 as SVGAGI. Germline trimming cut 6 bases from V and 5 bases from J; bases unmatched to any gene: 10. The CDR3 length is 15 residues. CDR3 sequence reads: CASSLGTGPIYGYTF. The CDR3 DNA follows: TGTGCCAGCAGCCTCGGGACAGGGCCTATTTATGGCTACACCTTC.

The rearrangement links TRBV5-5 to TRBJ2-2; TRBD2 might be the D (5 bases). V lost 6 bases and J lost 0, with 9 bases in between. The CDR3 is 14 amino acids. Germline CDR1 reads SGHKS; CDR2 reads YYEKEE (reference sequence). For the CDR3, the DNA is TGTGCCAGCACCCCGGGATCGAACACCGGGGAGCTGTTTTTT. Translated: CASTPGSNTGELFF.

The chain has TRBV9 and TRBJ2-2; D ambiguous. The germline CDR1 and CDR2 sequences are SGDLS and YYNGEE. Trimming pared 4 bases from V and 5 bases from J, leaving 9 bases between. This CDR3 spans 13 amino acids. Here the CDR3 reads CASSPLGTGELFF. Here the CDR3 DNA reads TGTGCCAGCAGCCCTCTTGGAACCGGGGAGCTGTTTTTT.

This clone showed up just once. J is TRBJ2-1 and V is TRBV11-2, with unresolved D. The CDR3 is 16 amino acids. Germline V gene sequence: CDR1 SGHAT, CDR2 FQNNGV. V gave up 0 bases and J gave up 4 bases, with 13 bases separating them. DNA for the CDR3: TGTGCCAGCAGCTTAGAGGTGGTACCCCTTTACAATGAGCAGTTCTTC. Translation gives CASSLEVVPLYNEQFF.

The V call is TRBV5-1, the J call TRBJ1-4; TRBD1 aligns across 8 bases. CDR1 is SGHRS and CDR2 is YFSETQ in the germline V gene. J was trimmed by 2 bases and V by 6 bases; bases with no gene match: 6. The CDR3 length is 15 residues. CDR3 sequence: CASTGRGRTNEKLFF. The CDR3 bases are TGCGCCAGCACCGGCAGGGGGCGGACTAATGAAAAACTGTTTTTT.

The rearrangement links TRBV27 to TRBJ2-7; D is undetermined. The V end was cut by 2 bases, the J end by 5 bases, with 13 bases between. The CDR3 length is 14 residues. CDR1 MNHEY and CDR2 SMNVEV come from the germline V gene (reference sequence). For the CDR3, the DNA is TGTGCCAGCAGTTTAGGGTGGGTCATGGACGAGCAGTACTTC. Encoded protein: CASSLGWVMDEQYF.

The rearrangement joins TRBV28 to TRBJ2-5; TRBD2 matches at 14 bases. The length of the CDR3 is 15 residues. V dropped 8 bases and J dropped 1; count of bases not matched to a gene: 3. Germline lookup yields CDR1 MDHEN and CDR2 SYDVKM. The DNA for the CDR3 is TGTGCCAGCGGACTAGCGGGGGGACCCCAAGAGACCCAGTACTTC. Its translation is CASGLAGGPQETQYF.

The chain links TRBV7-2 to TRBJ2-2; D gene ambiguous. Germline values: CDR1 SGHTA, CDR2 FQGNSA. The CDR3 runs to 14 residues. Trimming removed 1 base from V and 5 bases from J, with 8 bases in between. The CDR3 nucleotides are TGTGCCAGCAGCTTAGTGGGCTCTACCGGGGAGCTGTTTTTT. Protein: CASSLVGSTGELFF.

The V gene is TRBV7-9, the J gene TRBJ2-5, with 8 bases lining up with TRBD2. The CDR3 totals 16 residues. CDR1 and CDR2 (germline): SEHNR, FQNEAQ (reference sequence). V shed 0 bases and J 1 base; nucleotides not matched to a gene: 4. CDR3 sequence: CASSLAQRGSQETQYF. Written as DNA, the CDR3 is TGTGCCAGCAGCTTAGCCCAGCGGGGGTCCCAAGAGACCCAGTACTTC.

CDR3 coding DNA: TGTGCCAGCAGCCTGCTGGGGCTGCAGAGCTACGAGCAGTACTTC. This gives the protein CASSLLGLQSYEQYF. The chain links TRBV5-6 to TRBJ2-7; D perhaps matches TRBD1 (5 bases). Trimming stripped 4 bases from V and 3 bases from J, with 17 bases between. CDR1 is SGHDT and CDR2 is YYEEEE in the germline V gene. The CDR3 totals 15 residues.

The genes are TRBV7-6 and TRBJ2-1, with D maybe TRBD1 (6 bases). Trimming cost V 6 bases and J 3 bases, with 9 bases left between them. Germline CDR1 and CDR2: SGHVS and FNYEAQ. The CDR3 consists of 13 residues. Written as DNA, the CDR3 is TGTGCCAGCAGTAACAGGGTCTACAATGAGCAGTTCTTC. This sequence encodes CASSNRVYNEQFF.

The chain employs TRBV5-1 and TRBJ1-1; TRBD1 is a possible D gene (5 bases). Trimming took 7 bases from V and 7 from J, leaving 20 bases between them. This CDR3 region has 14 residues. CDR1 SGHRS and CDR2 YFSETQ come from the germline V gene. For the CDR3, the DNA is TGCGCCAGCGCTTTGGGGGTTTTGGTTGATGAAGCTTTCTTT. Its protein product is CASALGVLVDEAFF.

The CDR3 coding sequence is TGCGCCAGCAGCTTTAGGGACACAGATACGCAGTATTTT. Residues: CASSFRDTDTQYF. This sequence joins TRBV5-1 and TRBJ2-3; no clear D gene. Trimming took off 2 bases at V and 2 bases at J, with 6 bases between the two ends. The CDR3 is 13 amino acids. Germline V lookup: CDR1 SGHRS, CDR2 YFSETQ. Together with reference TRBV5-1 and TRBJ2-3, the CDR3 gives the full variable domain: KAGVTQTPRYLIKTRGQQVTLSCSPISGHRSVSWYQQTPGQGLQFLFEYFSETQRNKGNFPGRFSGRQFSNSRSEMNVSTLELGDSALYLCASSFRDTDTQYFGPGTRLTVL.